The entry below gives a single TCR beta chain sequence along with its context. The target of this receptor is not known. No clone much larger than this one lies a single base away; base qualities are absent. Clipping removes 3 bases from V and 7 bases from J, with 9 as the unmatched junction base count. According to the germline V gene, CDR1 reads SGHRS and CDR2 reads YFSETQ. The CDR3 numbers 15 residues from cysteine through phenylalanine. The CDR3 DNA has 45 bases and is translated from base 1. The immunoSEQ Assay, a bias-controlled multiplex PCR, was used to amplify TCRbeta CDR3 regions from genomic DNA. In the paper's pipeline: Nucleated cell counts per sample were estimated from amplification of reference gene primers within the assay. To quantify the absolute abundance of each unique TCRbeta CDR3 rearrangement, sequence reads were collapsed and filtered. For each sample, productive Simpson clonality was calculated by taking the square root of Simpson's diversity index across productive rearrangements. The table was pulled from immuneACCESS by TCRdb, which kept in-frame rearrangements only. Such tables lose some clones; where checked, under half of the loss comes from unresolved V genes, and the rest has no known cause. V and J calls and clone size are those listed in that table; D and trimming were worked out from the DNA. In this sample the table shows approximately 78,000 clones, 88% of which occur a single time. Approximately 30% of the sample goes to the ten largest clones.

The data are from a study of blood T cell repertoires in COVID-19 (dated by TCRdb to 2018 to 2020). Background for the entire study: The collaborator samples originated in the United States, Italy and Spain and spanned the acute and convalescent phases of COVID-19. A freely available public database, intended as a resource for researchers studying the immune response to SARS-CoV-2, is where the repertoires were released. The sample metadata nearly always contained a de-identified subject ID, COVID-19 status, age in years and sex. The prospective study material was composed of cDNA or gDNA derived from T cells, B-cell-depleted T cells, or PBMCs. The samples were drawn from two sources: the first 160 participants of the ongoing ImmuneRACE study, and 950 to 1,500 subjects contributed by 6 global collaborators. Where available, HLA class I and class II types were obtained from metadata supplied by the sample provider rather than from assay-based typing. Deeply sampled blood TCRbeta repertoires from subjects exposed to, actively infected with, or recovered from COVID-19 were included in the dataset.

Here is what the overall study found, with its caveats: The quantity of clinical and demographic metadata differed by source and by participant and was supplied without curation.

Whole blood was collected in K2EDTA tubes by collaborating institutions according to the institutions' own protocols. For TCRbeta analysis, collaborator samples were shipped as frozen whole blood, as isolated PBMCs, or as DNA extracted from either sample type. Rearrangement joined TRBV5-1 to TRBJ1-4; TRBD1 aligns with 7 central bases. The sample was peripheral blood. This receptor was obtained from a man in his fifties or sixties with acute or convalescent COVID-19. The base sequence is TGCGCCAGCAGCTCACAGGGGAGGTTTGGTGAAAAACTGTTTTTT. Its protein product is CASSSQGRFGEKLFF.